The present entry profiles one T cell receptor (beta chain) with its context. Time point denoted: newly diagnosed GD, antithyroid drugs for less than 3 months. Making the TCR library involved RNA that had been extracted from PBMCs. The data belong to a study of regulatory T cells in long-lasting Graves disease. Combining iRepertoire HTBI primers with Arm-PCR of CDR3 regions, the authors built TCR beta libraries. Each CDR3 protein is one row after TCRdb ran MiXCR on the multiplex PCR reads. The sample records fewer than 500,000 distinct CDR3 sequences, 15% to 20% being singletons. The germline V and J ends were trimmed by 5 bases and 1 base, with 9 bases remaining between them. The CDR3 runs to 13 residues. Germline-derived CDR1 and CDR2 are SGHRS and YFSETQ. This sample also appeared in a second study, on T cells in Graves' hyperthyroidism and ophthalmopathy.

This receptor was identified in a man aged 40-50 years with Graves disease. The chain is built from TRBV5-1 and TRBJ2-5, with TRBD2 as a possible D gene (6 bases). The material was peripheral blood mononuclear cells (PBMCs), obtained at new diagnosis, from a patient treated with antithyroid drugs. DNA for the CDR3: TGCGCCAGCAGGGTAGCGGTCCAAGAGACCCAGTACTTC. Protein product: CASRVAVQETQYF.